This TCR beta chain was identified in a study of shared clonotypes between healthy human individuals. Broader study findings: Some clonotypes were shared by all four sorted-subset donors, while others were not shared. The non-shared ones had lower generation probabilities than the shared ones.

Genomic DNA belonging to each subset was distributed in equal measure over several immunoSEQ plates. Only in-frame clones appear in the TCRdb table, and some are missing; sequencing was by immunoSEQ multiplex PCR. This repertoire shows a few million clones, almost 96% found once; its top ten account for around 0.13%. Turning to this clone: Its antigen is not known.

The TCR comes from a man aged 18 to 30 in good health. The sample comprised naive CD4+ T cells sorted from blood. The subset here: CD45RA+ positively selected.

CDR3 sequence: CASSSLRSFDEQFF. The CDR3 bases are TGTGCCAGCAGCTCCCTAAGGTCTTTCGATGAGCAGTTCTTC. The chain combines TRBV7-9 with TRBJ2-1; unclear D gene. Germline lookup yields CDR1 SEHNR and CDR2 FQNEAQ (reference sequence). This CDR3 is built from 14 residues. V was pared by 4 bases and J by 8 bases, with 15 bases between.